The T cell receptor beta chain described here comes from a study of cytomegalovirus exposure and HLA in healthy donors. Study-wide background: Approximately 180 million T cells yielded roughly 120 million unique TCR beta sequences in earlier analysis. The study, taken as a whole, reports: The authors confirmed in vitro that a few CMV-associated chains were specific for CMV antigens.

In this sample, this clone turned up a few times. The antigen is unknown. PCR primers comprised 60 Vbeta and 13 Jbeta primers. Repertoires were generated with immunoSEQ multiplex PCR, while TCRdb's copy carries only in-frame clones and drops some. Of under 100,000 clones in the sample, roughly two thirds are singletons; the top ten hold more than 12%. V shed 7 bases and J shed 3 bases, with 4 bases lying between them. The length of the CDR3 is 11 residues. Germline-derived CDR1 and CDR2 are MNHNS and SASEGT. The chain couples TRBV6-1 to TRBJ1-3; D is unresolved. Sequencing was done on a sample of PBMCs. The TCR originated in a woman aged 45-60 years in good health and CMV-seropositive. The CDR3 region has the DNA TGTGCCAGCACGGGTGGAAACACCATATATTTT. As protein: CASTGGNTIYF.